One sample yielded the 5 T cell receptor beta chains listed below, sequenced in a study of blood T cells in healthy people across ages. Next came a second PCR, run for roughly 7 to 12 cycles, which used a sample-barcoded 5' primer along with a J-beta primer mix. From the 5' RACE reads, TCRdb called clonotypes with MiXCR, one entry per CDR3 protein. The sample contains about 720,000 distinct CDR3 sequences, 20% to 25% of which appear only once. Sequenced: blood. These receptors were obtained from a man between 65 and 85 years old in good health.

The sample holds a few counts of this clonotype. The chain recombines TRBV20-1 with TRBJ1-2; D not resolved. The CDR3 covers 12 residues. V lost 2 bases and J lost 8, with 12 bases in between. Per germline, CDR1 DFQATT and CDR2 SNEGSKA (reference sequence). The CDR3 is CSARKGSGGYTF. CDR3 nucleotide sequence: TGCAGTGCTAGAAAGGGCTCGGGGGGCTACACCTTC.

This clonotype was found many times. V and J are TRBV4-1 and TRBJ2-5, with D possibly being TRBD2 (5 bases). CDR1 is MGHRA and CDR2 is YSYEKL in the germline V gene. V was shortened by 0 bases and J by 2 bases, with 10 bases between the two germline ends. This CDR3 is 15 amino acids long. CDR3 residues: CASSQDSEFQETQYF. DNA for the CDR3: TGCGCCAGCAGCCAAGATAGCGAATTTCAAGAGACCCAGTACTTC.

This clonotype was counted a few times. Likely a read error: the CDR3 ends without its conserved phenylalanine or tryptophan. CDR3 residues: CAWSLDRYEQFL. As DNA, the CDR3 is TGTGCCTGGAGTCTGGACAGATATGAGCAGTTCCTC. This chain joins TRBV30 and TRBJ2-1; TRBD1 is a possible D gene (6 bases). Trimming cost V 2 bases and J 8 bases, with 10 bases left between them. The CDR3 is 12 amino acids. In germline, CDR1 is GTSNPN, CDR2 SVGIG (reference sequence).

In this sample, this clonotype turned up a few times. V gene TRBV14 combines with J gene TRBJ1-6; D is uncertain. The CDR3 extends over 16 amino acids. Germline-derived CDR1 and CDR2 are SGHDN and FVKESK. V lost 0 bases and J lost 7, with 13 bases in between. CDR3 nucleotide sequence: TGTGCCAGCAGCCAAGAAGATCCCGGGAAAAATTCACCCCTCCACTTT. Its translation: CASSQEDPGKNSPLHF.

V is TRBV12-3 or TRBV12-4 and J is TRBJ2-5; possible D gene TRBD1, 5 bases. The ends were cut back, 6 bases at V and 4 bases at J, with 12 bases in the middle. This CDR3 spans 13 amino acids. The CDR3 DNA reads TGTGCCAGCAGCCAACAGGTTTCAGAGACCCAGTACTTC. This codes for CASSQQVSETQYF.